The T cell receptor (beta chain) described here comes from a study of tumor-infiltrating lymphocytes in primary liver carcinoma. Study-level results: Pairs comparing tumor with adjacent tissue or blood overlapped less than pairs drawn from tumor regions. When set against blood, tumors had a significantly higher top-250-clone fraction (p = 0.039).

From around 530 ng of total RNA, TCR beta-specific cDNA was reverse-transcribed using a constant-region primer. Each TCR beta library was derived from three nested multiplex PCR rounds that employed slightly modified ARM-PCR. The opening two PCR rounds, about 11 cycles each, paired TRBV1-TRBV30 forward primers with a C-beta reverse primer. MiXCR was run by TCRdb on the multiplex PCR reads, yielding one entry per CDR3 protein. The repertoire holds 80,000 to 100,000 distinct CDR3 sequences, with around 68% as singletons. To note about this clonotype: Its antigen is unidentified.

Germline CDR1 and CDR2: MNHNY and SVGAGI (reference sequence). This CDR3 contains 11 residues. Bulk tissue was left unsorted, and RNA and DNA were co-extracted from 20-30 mg of it. Resection treated the patients' primary liver carcinoma. There were only treatment-naive patients, all with chronic HBV infection. The origin of this receptor is a man aged 35-49 years with primary liver carcinoma and hepatitis B virus infection. J is TRBJ2-1 and V is TRBV6-6; 7 bases are a match to TRBD1. Material for sequencing was tumor-adjacent normal liver tissue. CDR3 amino acids: CVGNGQDEQFF. The CDR3 nucleotides read TGTGTCGGCAACGGACAGGACGAGCAGTTCTTC.